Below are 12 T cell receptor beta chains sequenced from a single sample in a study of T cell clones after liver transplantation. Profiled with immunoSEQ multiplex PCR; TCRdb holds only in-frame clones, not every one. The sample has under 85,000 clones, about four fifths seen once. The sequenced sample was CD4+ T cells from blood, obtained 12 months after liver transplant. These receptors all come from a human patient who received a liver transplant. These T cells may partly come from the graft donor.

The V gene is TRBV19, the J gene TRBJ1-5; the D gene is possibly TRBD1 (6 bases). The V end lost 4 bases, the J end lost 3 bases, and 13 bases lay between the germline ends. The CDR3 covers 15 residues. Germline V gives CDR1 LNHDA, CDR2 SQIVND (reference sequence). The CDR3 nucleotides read TGTGCCAGTAGTAAAAAGGGGGATGCCAATCAGCCCCAGCATTTT. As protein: CASSKKGDANQPQHF.

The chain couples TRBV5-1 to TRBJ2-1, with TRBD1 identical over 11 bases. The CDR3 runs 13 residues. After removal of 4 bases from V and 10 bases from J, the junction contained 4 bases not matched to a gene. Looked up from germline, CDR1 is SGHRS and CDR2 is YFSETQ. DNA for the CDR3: TGCGCCAGCAGCGTGGACAGGGGGCTCGAGCAGTTCTTC. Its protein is CASSVDRGLEQFF.

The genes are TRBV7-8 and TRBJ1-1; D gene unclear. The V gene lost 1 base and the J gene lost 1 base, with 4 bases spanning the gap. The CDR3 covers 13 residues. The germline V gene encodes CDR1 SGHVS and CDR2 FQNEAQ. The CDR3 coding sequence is TGTGCCAGCAGCTTAGAGACGAACACTGAAGCTTTCTTT. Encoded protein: CASSLETNTEAFF. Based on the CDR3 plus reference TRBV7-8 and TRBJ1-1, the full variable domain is GAGVSQSPRYKVAKRGQDVALRCDPISGHVSLFWYQQALGQGPEFLTYFQNEAQLDKSGLPSDRFFAERPEGSVSTLKIQRTQQEDSAVYLCASSLETNTEAFFGQGTRLTVV.

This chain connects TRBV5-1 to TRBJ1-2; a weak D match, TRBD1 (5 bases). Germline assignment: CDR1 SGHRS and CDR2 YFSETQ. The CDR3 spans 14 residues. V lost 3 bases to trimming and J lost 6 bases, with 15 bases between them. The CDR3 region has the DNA TGCGCCAGCAGCTCATCCAGGGCTTTTGATGGCTACACCTTC. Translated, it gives CASSSSRAFDGYTF.

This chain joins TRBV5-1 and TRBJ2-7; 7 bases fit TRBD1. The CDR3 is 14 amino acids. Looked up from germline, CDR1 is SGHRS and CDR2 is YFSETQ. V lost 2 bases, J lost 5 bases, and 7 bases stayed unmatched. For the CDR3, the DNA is TGCGCCAGCAGCTTCCGACAGGGCAGCAACGAGCAGTACTTC. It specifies CASSFRQGSNEQYF.

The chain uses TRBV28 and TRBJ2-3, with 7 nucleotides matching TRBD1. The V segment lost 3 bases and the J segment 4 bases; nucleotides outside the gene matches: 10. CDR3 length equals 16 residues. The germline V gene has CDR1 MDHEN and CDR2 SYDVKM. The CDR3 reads CASSLRGRIGADTQYF. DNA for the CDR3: TGTGCCAGCAGTTTGAGGGGGCGCATCGGCGCAGATACGCAGTATTTT.

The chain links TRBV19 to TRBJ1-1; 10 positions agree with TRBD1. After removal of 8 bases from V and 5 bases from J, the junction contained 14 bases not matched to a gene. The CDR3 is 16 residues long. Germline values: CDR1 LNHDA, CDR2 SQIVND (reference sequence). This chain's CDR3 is CASADWTGGLGTEAFF. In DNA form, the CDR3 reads TGTGCCAGTGCTGATTGGACAGGGGGTTTGGGGACTGAAGCTTTCTTT. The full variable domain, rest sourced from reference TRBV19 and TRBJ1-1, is DGGITQSPKYLFRKEGQNVTLSCEQNLNHDAMYWYRQDPGQGLRLIYYSQIVNDFQKGDIAEGYSVSREKKESFPLTVTSAQKNPTAFYLCASADWTGGLGTEAFFGQGTRLTVV.

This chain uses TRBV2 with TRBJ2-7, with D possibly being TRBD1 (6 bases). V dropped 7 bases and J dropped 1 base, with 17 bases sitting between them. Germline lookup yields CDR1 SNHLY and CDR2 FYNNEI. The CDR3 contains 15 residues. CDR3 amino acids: CASTYEQGPSYEQYF. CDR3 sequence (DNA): TGTGCCAGCACCTACGAACAGGGTCCTTCCTACGAGCAGTACTTC. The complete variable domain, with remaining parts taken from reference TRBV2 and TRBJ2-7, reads EPEVTQTPSHQVTQMGQEVILRCVPISNHLYFYWYRQILGQKVEFLVSFYNNEISEKSEIFDDQFSVERPDGSNFTLKIRSTKLEDSAMYFCASTYEQGPSYEQYFGPGTRLTVT.

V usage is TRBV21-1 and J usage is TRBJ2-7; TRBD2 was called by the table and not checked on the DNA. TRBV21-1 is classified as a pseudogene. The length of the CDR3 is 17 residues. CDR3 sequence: CASSKDPSGRIRNEQYF. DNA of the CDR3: TGTGCCAGCAGCAAAGACCCGAGCGGGAGAATAAGAAACGAGCAGTACTTC.

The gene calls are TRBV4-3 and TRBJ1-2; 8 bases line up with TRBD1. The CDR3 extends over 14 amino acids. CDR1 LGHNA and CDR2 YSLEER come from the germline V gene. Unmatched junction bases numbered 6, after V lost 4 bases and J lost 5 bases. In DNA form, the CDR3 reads TGCGCCAGCAGCCCCCTGACAGGGGTTTATGGCTACACCTTC. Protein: CASSPLTGVYGYTF.

The CDR3 nucleotides read TGCGCCAGCTGCGCGGGACTAGGGTTCTCTGGGGCCAACGTCCTGACTTTC. Its translation: CASCAGLGFSGANVLTF. This chain connects TRBV5-1 to TRBJ2-6; the match to TRBD2 covers 8 bases. With 7 bases clipped from V and 0 bases from J, the junction kept 9 bases outside the gene matches. The CDR3 is made up of 17 amino acids. CDR1 is SGHRS and CDR2 is YFSETQ in the germline V gene.

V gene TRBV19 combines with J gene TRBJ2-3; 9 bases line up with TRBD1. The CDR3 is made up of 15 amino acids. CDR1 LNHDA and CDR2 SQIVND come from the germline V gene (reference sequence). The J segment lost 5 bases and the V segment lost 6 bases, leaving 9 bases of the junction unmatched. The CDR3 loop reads CASRFNRGRKDTQYF. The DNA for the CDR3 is TGTGCCAGTAGATTCAACAGGGGGCGTAAAGATACGCAGTATTTT. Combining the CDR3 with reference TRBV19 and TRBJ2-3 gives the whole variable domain DGGITQSPKYLFRKEGQNVTLSCEQNLNHDAMYWYRQDPGQGLRLIYYSQIVNDFQKGDIAEGYSVSREKKESFPLTVTSAQKNPTAFYLCASRFNRGRKDTQYFGPGTRLTVL.